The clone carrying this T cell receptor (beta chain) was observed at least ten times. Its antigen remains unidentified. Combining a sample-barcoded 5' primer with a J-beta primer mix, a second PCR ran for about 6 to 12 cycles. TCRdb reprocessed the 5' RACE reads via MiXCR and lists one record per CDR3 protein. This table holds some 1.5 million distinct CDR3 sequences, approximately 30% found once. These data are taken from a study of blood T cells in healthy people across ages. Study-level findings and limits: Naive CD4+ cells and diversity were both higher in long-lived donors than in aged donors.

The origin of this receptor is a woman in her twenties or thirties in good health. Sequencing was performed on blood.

CDR3 sequence reads: CASSLVAGDYEQYF. CDR3 bases: TGCGCCAGCAGCTTGGTTGCGGGGGACTACGAGCAGTACTTC. The genes are TRBV5-1 and TRBJ2-7, with 7 bases fitting TRBD2. Germline V gene data show CDR1 as SGHRS and CDR2 as YFSETQ. This CDR3 spans 14 amino acids. V dropped 0 bases and J dropped 3; count of bases not matched to a gene: 3.